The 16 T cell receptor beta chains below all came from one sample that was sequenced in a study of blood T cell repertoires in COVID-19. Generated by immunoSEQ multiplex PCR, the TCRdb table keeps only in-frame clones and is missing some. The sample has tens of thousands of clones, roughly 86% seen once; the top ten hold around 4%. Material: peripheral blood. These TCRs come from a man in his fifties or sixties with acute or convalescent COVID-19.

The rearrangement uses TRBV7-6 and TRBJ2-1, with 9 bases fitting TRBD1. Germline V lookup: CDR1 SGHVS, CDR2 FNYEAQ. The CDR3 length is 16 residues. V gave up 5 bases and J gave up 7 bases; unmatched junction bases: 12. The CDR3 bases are TGTGCCAGCAGCGTACGCCCGGGACAGGGTGGGAATGAGCAGTTCTTC. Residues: CASSVRPGQGGNEQFF.

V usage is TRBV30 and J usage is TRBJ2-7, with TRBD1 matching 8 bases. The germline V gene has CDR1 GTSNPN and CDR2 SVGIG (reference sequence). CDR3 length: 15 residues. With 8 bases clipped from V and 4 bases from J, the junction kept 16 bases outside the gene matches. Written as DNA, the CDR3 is TGTGCCGTAGACTACCGGGACAGGTCTAAATACGAGCAGTACTTC. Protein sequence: CAVDYRDRSKYEQYF.

The CDR3 coding sequence is TGTGCCAGCAGCTCTAGCGGGAGGGCCTCCGGGGAGCTGTTTTTT. This sequence encodes CASSSSGRASGELFF. The gene calls are TRBV5-6 and TRBJ2-2, with 12 bases that match TRBD2. V trimming: 3 bases; J trimming: 6 bases; junction bases outside the gene matches: 3. This CDR3 comprises 15 residues. Germline CDR1 reads SGHDT; CDR2 reads YYEEEE.

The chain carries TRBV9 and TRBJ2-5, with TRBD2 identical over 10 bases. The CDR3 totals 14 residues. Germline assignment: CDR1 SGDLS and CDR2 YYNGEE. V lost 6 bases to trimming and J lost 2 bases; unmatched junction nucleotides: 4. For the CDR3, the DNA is TGTGCCAGCACCCAGGGACTAGCGCAAGAGACCCAGTACTTC. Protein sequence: CASTQGLAQETQYF.

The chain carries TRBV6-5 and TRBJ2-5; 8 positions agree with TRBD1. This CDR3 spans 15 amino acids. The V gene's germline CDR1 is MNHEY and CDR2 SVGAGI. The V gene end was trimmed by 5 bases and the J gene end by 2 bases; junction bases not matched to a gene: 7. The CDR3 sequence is CASSKDRDHQETQYF. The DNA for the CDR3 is TGTGCCAGCAGTAAGGACAGGGACCATCAAGAGACCCAGTACTTC.

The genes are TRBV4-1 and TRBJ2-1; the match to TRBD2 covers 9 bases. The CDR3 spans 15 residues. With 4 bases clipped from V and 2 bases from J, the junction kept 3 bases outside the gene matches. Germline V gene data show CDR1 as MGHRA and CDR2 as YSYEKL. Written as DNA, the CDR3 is TGCGCCAGCAGCCGAGGCGGGGGGGCCTACAATGAGCAGTTCTTC. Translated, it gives CASSRGGGAYNEQFF.

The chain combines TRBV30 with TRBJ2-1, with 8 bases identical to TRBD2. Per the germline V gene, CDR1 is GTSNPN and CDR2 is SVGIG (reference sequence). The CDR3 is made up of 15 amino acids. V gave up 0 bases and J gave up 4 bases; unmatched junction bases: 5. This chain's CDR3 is CAWSVVLAAYNEQFF. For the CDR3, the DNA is TGTGCCTGGAGTGTAGTACTAGCGGCATACAATGAGCAGTTCTTC.

CDR3 in amino acids: CASSRLGHREGASYEQYF. The CDR3 DNA reads as TGTGCCAGCAGCCGGCTGGGTCACAGGGAAGGTGCGTCCTACGAGCAGTACTTC. The gene calls are TRBV3-1 (or the pseudogene TRBV3-2) and TRBJ2-7; tentative D call: TRBD1 (6 bases). CDR1 is LGHDT and CDR2 is YNNKEL in the germline V gene (reference sequence). CDR3 length: 18 amino acids. Trimming took 4 bases from V and 1 from J, leaving 23 bases between them.

In DNA, the CDR3 is TGCGCCAGCAGCCCAGGGACAGGGGGAGCTTATGGCTACACCTTC. Translation: CASSPGTGGAYGYTF. The chain has TRBV5-1 and TRBJ1-2, with TRBD1 identical over 11 bases. The CDR3 totals 15 residues. After removal of 4 bases from V and 5 bases from J, the junction contained 7 bases not matched to a gene. From germline, CDR1 is SGHRS and CDR2 YFSETQ. The whole variable domain, filled in from reference TRBV5-1 and TRBJ1-2, reads KAGVTQTPRYLIKTRGQQVTLSCSPISGHRSVSWYQQTPGQGLQFLFEYFSETQRNKGNFPGRFSGRQFSNSRSEMNVSTLELGDSALYLCASSPGTGGAYGYTFGSGTRLTVV.

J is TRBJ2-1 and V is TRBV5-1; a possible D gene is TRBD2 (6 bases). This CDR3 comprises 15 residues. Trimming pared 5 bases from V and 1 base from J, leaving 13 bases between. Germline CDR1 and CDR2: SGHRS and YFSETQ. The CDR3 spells CASRLGRESYNEQFF. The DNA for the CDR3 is TGCGCCAGCAGGTTAGGACGGGAGTCCTACAATGAGCAGTTCTTC.

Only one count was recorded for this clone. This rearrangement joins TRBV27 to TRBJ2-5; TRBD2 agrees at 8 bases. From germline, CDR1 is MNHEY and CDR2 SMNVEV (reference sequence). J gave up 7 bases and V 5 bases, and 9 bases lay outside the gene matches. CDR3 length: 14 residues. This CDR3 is CASSAAGGPGTQYF. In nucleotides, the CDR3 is TGTGCCAGCAGTGCTGCGGGGGGCCCGGGGACCCAGTACTTC.

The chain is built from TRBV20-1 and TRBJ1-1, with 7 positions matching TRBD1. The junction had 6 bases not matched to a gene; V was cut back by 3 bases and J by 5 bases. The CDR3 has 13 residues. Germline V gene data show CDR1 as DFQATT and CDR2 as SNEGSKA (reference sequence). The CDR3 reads CSASGRGRTEAFF. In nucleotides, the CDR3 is TGCAGTGCTAGTGGTAGGGGGCGGACTGAAGCTTTCTTT.

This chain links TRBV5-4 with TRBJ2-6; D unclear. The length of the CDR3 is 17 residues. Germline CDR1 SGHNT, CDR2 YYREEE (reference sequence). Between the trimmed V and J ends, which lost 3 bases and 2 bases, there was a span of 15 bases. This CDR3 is CASSSGSVRAGANVLTF. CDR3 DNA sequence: TGTGCCAGCAGCTCCGGATCTGTACGGGCTGGGGCCAACGTCCTGACTTTC.

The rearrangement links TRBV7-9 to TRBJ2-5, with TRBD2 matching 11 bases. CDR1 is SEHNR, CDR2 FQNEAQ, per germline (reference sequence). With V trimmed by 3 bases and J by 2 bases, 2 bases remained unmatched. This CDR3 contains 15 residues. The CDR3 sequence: CASSLTSGEQETQYF. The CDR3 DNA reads TGTGCCAGCAGCTTGACTAGCGGGGAACAAGAGACCCAGTACTTC. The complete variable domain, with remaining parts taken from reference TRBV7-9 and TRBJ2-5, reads DTGVSQNPRHKITKRGQNVTFRCDPISEHNRLYWYRQTLGQGPEFLTYFQNEAQLEKSRLLSDRFSAERPKGSFSTLEIQRTEQGDSAMYLCASSLTSGEQETQYFGPGTRLLVL.

The CDR3 loop is CASSQGASHTYEQYF. DNA of the CDR3: TGTGCCAGCAGCCAAGGAGCCTCTCATACCTACGAGCAGTACTTC. The chain joins TRBV3-1 (or the pseudogene TRBV3-2) to TRBJ2-7; D remains unclear. The CDR3 loop spans 15 amino acids. Trimming took 1 base from V and 2 from J, leaving 12 bases between them. The germline gives CDR1 LGHDT, CDR2 YNNKEL (reference sequence).

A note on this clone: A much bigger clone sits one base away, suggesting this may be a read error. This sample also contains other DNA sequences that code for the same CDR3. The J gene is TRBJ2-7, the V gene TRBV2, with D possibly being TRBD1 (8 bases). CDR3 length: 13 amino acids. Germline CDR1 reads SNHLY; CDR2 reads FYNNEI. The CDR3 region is CASRDHRGREQYF. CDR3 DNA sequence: TGTGCCAGCAGGGACCACAGGGGGAGGGAGCAATACTTC.